Shown below are 18 T cell receptor beta chains from a single sample sequenced in a study of control samples from healthy donors and cancer patients. Data came from immunoSEQ multiplex PCR; TCRdb stores just in-frame clones and leaves some out. The table lists roughly 120,000 clones, roughly 90% of them singletons, with 3.7% in the top ten. Sequenced sample: PBMCs. The receptors originated from a woman aged 60-70 years with lung cancer.

Only one count was recorded for this clone. The chain carries TRBV6-2 or TRBV6-3 and TRBJ1-1; D remains unclear. This CDR3 is 12 amino acids long. Germline-derived CDR1 and CDR2 are MNHEY and SVGEGT. V lost 0 bases and J 4 bases, leaving 3 bases between the germline ends. The CDR3 sequence: CASSYSSTEAFF. CDR3 nucleotide sequence: TGTGCCAGCAGTTACTCTAGCACTGAAGCTTTCTTT.

The chain carries TRBV12-3 or TRBV12-4 and TRBJ1-5; D is ambiguous. The CDR3 contains 13 residues. Trimming removed 6 bases from V and 7 bases from J, with 13 bases in between. The CDR3 loop is CASSQNPSQPQHF. The CDR3 DNA sequence: TGTGCCAGCAGCCAAAACCCCTCGCAGCCCCAGCATTTT.

The J gene is TRBJ2-1, the V gene TRBV7-2; possibly TRBD2 for D (6 bases). Germline V gene sequence: CDR1 SGHTA, CDR2 FQGNSA. The CDR3 has 13 amino acids. V was trimmed by 5 bases and J by 9 bases, leaving 14 bases between them. The CDR3 bases are TGTGCCAGCAGCCTTACGGGGGACGTTGAGCAGTTCTTC. It translates to CASSLTGDVEQFF.

This chain connects TRBV11-2 to TRBJ2-1; 7 nucleotides match TRBD2. Per the germline V gene, CDR1 is SGHAT and CDR2 is FQNNGV. CDR3 size: 15 residues. J was trimmed by 9 bases and V by 1 base; bases with no gene match: 9. The CDR3 DNA reads TGTGCCAGCAGCTTAGCTGGGGGGGTAAGGGCTGAGCAGTTCTTC. This sequence encodes CASSLAGGVRAEQFF.

The J gene is TRBJ1-2, the V gene TRBV10-3, with D perhaps TRBD1 (5 bases). This CDR3 comprises 14 residues. With 6 bases removed from V and 7 bases from J, the gap between germline ends came to 18 bases. CDR1 is ENHRY and CDR2 is SYGVKD in the germline V gene. As DNA, the CDR3 is TGTGCCATCAGCCCCGACAGTCCTACTTCTGGCTACACCTTC. This sequence encodes CAISPDSPTSGYTF.

The J gene is TRBJ1-1, the V gene TRBV19; the match to TRBD1 covers 7 bases. Per germline, CDR1 LNHDA and CDR2 SQIVND (reference sequence). V gave up 6 bases and J gave up 5 bases; unmatched junction bases: 6. The CDR3 is 13 amino acids. CDR3 nucleotide sequence: TGTGCCAGTAGCGGCTCCAGGGGGACTGAAGCTTTCTTT. Translation gives CASSGSRGTEAFF.

This chain joins TRBV7-9 and TRBJ2-2; a possible D gene is TRBD2 (6 bases). Trimming pared 5 bases from V and 6 bases from J, leaving 10 bases between. The CDR3 length is 13 residues. Germline V lookup: CDR1 SEHNR, CDR2 FQNEAQ (reference sequence). The CDR3 is CASSPEGPGELFF. CDR3 coding DNA: TGTGCCAGCAGCCCGGAGGGGCCCGGGGAGCTGTTTTTT.

The chain's CDR3 is CASRSALSSYNEQFF. In DNA, the CDR3 is TGTGCCAGCAGATCGGCCCTGAGCTCCTACAATGAGCAGTTCTTC. V is TRBV6-5 and J is TRBJ2-1; no clear D gene. From germline, CDR1 is MNHEY and CDR2 SVGAGI. Trimming pared 6 bases from V and 0 bases from J, leaving 12 bases between. This CDR3 is 15 amino acids long.

This clone was observed a few times. Other nucleotide sequences in the sample specify the same CDR3. This chain uses TRBV7-2 with TRBJ2-3; no reliable D call. CDR1 and CDR2 (germline): SGHTA, FQGNSA. Trimming cost V 1 base and J 2 bases, with 7 bases left between them. The CDR3 consists of 14 residues. The CDR3 reads CASSLGVFTDTQYF. DNA of the CDR3: TGTGCCAGCAGCTTAGGGGTCTTCACAGATACGCAGTATTTT.

This sequence joins TRBV7-8 and TRBJ2-7, with no clear D. CDR1 is SGHVS, CDR2 FQNEAQ, per germline. The CDR3 has 16 amino acids. V lost 5 bases, J lost 4 bases, and 21 bases lay in between. The CDR3 nucleotides are TGTGCCAGCAGCCCTCATCCAGCGTCCGTTAGGTACGAGCAGTACTTC. Its translation is CASSPHPASVRYEQYF.

The V gene is TRBV9, the J gene TRBJ2-5; TRBD1 or TRBD2 may be the D gene (7 bases each). V was trimmed by 0 bases and J by 5 bases, leaving 14 bases between them. In germline, CDR1 is SGDLS, CDR2 YYNGEE. This CDR3 has 15 residues. The DNA of the CDR3 is TGTGCCAGCAGCGTAGGGGAGGGGGCTGGGGAGACCCAGTACTTC. It codes for CASSVGEGAGETQYF.

The CDR3 nucleotides read TGTGCCAGCAGCCAAGAAGTGGATCAGCCCCAGCATTTT. Amino acid sequence: CASSQEVDQPQHF. The chain carries TRBV4-2 and TRBJ1-5; D remains ambiguous. The CDR3 loop spans 13 amino acids. Trimming took 0 bases from V and 5 from J, leaving 5 bases between them. CDR1 and CDR2 (germline): LGHNA, YNFKEQ.

This sequence joins TRBV6-5 and TRBJ1-4, with a possible D match to TRBD1 (5 bases). V lost 6 bases, J lost 4 bases, and 9 bases lay in between. Germline lookup yields CDR1 MNHEY and CDR2 SVGAGI. The CDR3 runs 13 residues. The DNA for the CDR3 is TGTGCCAGCAGCCGGGACGGTAATGAAAAACTGTTTTTT. It codes for CASSRDGNEKLFF.

This clone occurred once. CDR3 sequence (DNA): TGTGCCAGCAGCTTATCGTATGGCTACACCTTC. Translation gives CASSLSYGYTF. The chain couples TRBV7-9 to TRBJ1-2, with unresolved D. This CDR3 spans 11 amino acids. The germline V gene encodes CDR1 SEHNR and CDR2 FQNEAQ (reference sequence). V was trimmed by 2 bases and J by 5 bases, leaving 3 bases between them.

The chain combines TRBV9 with TRBJ1-5; D gene uncertain. The CDR3 length is 15 residues. V was shortened by 0 bases and J by 1 base, with 8 bases between the two germline ends. Germline V CDR1 and CDR2: SGDLS, YYNGEE. In DNA form, the CDR3 reads TGTGCCAGCAGCGTAGGGGTTTTGAGCAATCAGCCCCAGCATTTT. It encodes CASSVGVLSNQPQHF. Full variable domain (rest looked up from reference TRBV9 and TRBJ1-5): DSGVTQTPKHLITATGQRVTLRCSPRSGDLSVYWYQQSLDQGLQFLIQYYNGEERAKGNILERFSAQQFPDLHSELNLSSLELGDSALYFCASSVGVLSNQPQHFGDGTRLSIL.

This chain links TRBV25-1 with TRBJ1-1, with TRBD1 matching over 7 bases. The junction had 8 bases not matched to a gene; V was cut back by 3 bases and J by 4 bases. From germline, CDR1 is MGHDK and CDR2 SYGVNS. The CDR3 runs 15 residues. The CDR3 DNA reads as TGTGCCAGCAGTGAGAGCCCAGGGGGGGGCACTGAAGCTTTCTTT. It encodes CASSESPGGGTEAFF.

The DNA for the CDR3 is TGTGCCACGTCCGAGGGAGGGACTTCAAATTCACCCCTCCACTTT. Encoded protein: CATSEGGTSNSPLHF. J is TRBJ1-6 and V is TRBV15, with D perhaps matching TRBD1 (5 bases). The V end was cut by 9 bases, the J end by 7 bases, with 19 bases between. This CDR3 comprises 15 residues. The V gene's germline CDR1 is LNHNV and CDR2 YYDKDF (reference sequence). The full variable domain, completed using reference TRBV15 and TRBJ1-6, is DAMVIQNPRYQVTQFGKPVTLSCSQTLNHNVMYWYQQKSSQAPKLLFHYYDKDFNNEADTPDNFQSRRPNTSFCFLDIRSPGLGDTAMYLCATSEGGTSNSPLHFGNGTRLTVT.

The CDR3 coding sequence is TGTGCCAGCAGCCGGACATTAGGCGCGAACACCGGGGAGCTGTTTTTT. The encoded protein is CASSRTLGANTGELFF. J is TRBJ2-2 and V is TRBV7-3; D is perhaps TRBD1 (5 bases). The germline V gene has CDR1 SGHTA and CDR2 FQGTGA. The CDR3 is 16 residues long. The ends were cut back, 5 bases at V and 0 bases at J, with 13 bases in the middle.